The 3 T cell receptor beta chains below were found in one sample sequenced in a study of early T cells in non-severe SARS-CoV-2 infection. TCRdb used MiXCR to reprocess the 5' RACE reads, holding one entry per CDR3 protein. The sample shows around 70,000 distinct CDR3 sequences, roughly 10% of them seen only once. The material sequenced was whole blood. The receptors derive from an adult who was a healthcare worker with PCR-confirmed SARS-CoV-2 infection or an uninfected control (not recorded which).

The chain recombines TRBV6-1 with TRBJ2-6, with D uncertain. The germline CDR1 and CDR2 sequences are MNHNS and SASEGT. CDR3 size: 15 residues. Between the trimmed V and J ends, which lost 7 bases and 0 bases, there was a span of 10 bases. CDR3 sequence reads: CASTPVSSGANVLTF. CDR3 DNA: TGTGCCAGCACCCCGGTTAGCTCTGGGGCCAACGTCCTGACTTTC.

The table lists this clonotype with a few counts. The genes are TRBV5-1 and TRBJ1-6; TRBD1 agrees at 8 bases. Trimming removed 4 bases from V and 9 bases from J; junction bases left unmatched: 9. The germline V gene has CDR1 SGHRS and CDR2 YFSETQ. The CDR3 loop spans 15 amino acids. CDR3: CASSTRQGRSSPLHF. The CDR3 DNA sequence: TGCGCCAGCAGCACCCGACAGGGGCGGAGTTCACCCCTCCACTTT.

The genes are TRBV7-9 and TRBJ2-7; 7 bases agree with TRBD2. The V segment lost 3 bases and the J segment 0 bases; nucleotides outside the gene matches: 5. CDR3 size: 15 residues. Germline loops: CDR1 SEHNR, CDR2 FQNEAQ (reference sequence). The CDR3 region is CASSLGGRLSYEQYF. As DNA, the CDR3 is TGTGCCAGCAGCTTGGGCGGGAGACTCTCCTACGAGCAGTACTTC.